The T cell receptor beta chain under discussion was sequenced for a study of OX40 agonist ivuxolimab in advanced cancers. Across the study: Patients received ivuxolimab, an agonistic anti-OX40 (CD134) antibody. Partial responses were observed in three patients, of whom one had hepatocellular carcinoma and two had cutaneous melanoma.

Study conclusions and caveats: Not determined was the antigen specificity of the expanded peripheral T cells. Relative to CD4+ cells, CD8+ T cells on average had more expanded clones.

Data came from immunoSEQ multiplex PCR; TCRdb stores just in-frame clones and leaves some out. The profile shows fewer than 30,000 clones, 81% of them singletons. Turning to this clone: Its cognate antigen is unknown.

The source is an adult with an advanced solid tumor such as melanoma, head and neck, liver or kidney cancer. The sample was CD4+ or CD8+ T cells sorted from blood, taken in a trial of the OX40 agonist ivuxolimab.

CDR3 in amino acids: CASSPVVKKSNQPQHF. In DNA form, the CDR3 reads TGCGCCAGCAGCCCGGTGGTAAAGAAGAGCAATCAGCCCCAGCATTTT. The chain recombines TRBV5-1 with TRBJ1-5; D gene uncertain. This CDR3 region has 16 residues. The ends were cut back, 4 bases at V and 1 base at J, with 15 bases in the middle. Per the germline V gene, CDR1 is SGHRS and CDR2 is YFSETQ. The complete variable domain, with remaining parts taken from reference TRBV5-1 and TRBJ1-5, reads KAGVTQTPRYLIKTRGQQVTLSCSPISGHRSVSWYQQTPGQGLQFLFEYFSETQRNKGNFPGRFSGRQFSNSRSEMNVSTLELGDSALYLCASSPVVKKSNQPQHFGDGTRLSIL.